This entry is about one TCR beta chain. CDR3 length: 12 residues. Trimming cost V 3 bases and J 2 bases, with 5 bases left between them. CDR1 and CDR2 (germline): GTSNPN, SVGIG (reference sequence). This sample is drawn from a study of T cell responses to AZD1222 COVID-19 vaccine. Generated by immunoSEQ multiplex PCR, the TCRdb table keeps only in-frame clones and is missing some. The sample shows some 100,000 clones, 85% to 90% of them seen only once. J is TRBJ1-3 and V is TRBV30; no clear D gene. The specimen comprised peripheral blood, sampled on day 0 of AZD1222 vaccination. The sequence derives from an adult in good health. CDR3 protein: CAWRFTGNTIYF. CDR3 DNA sequence: TGTGCCTGGAGGTTCACTGGAAACACCATATATTTT.